What follows are 21 T cell receptor beta chains derived from one specimen sequenced in a study of CD8+ T cells in alopecia areata (dated by TCRdb to the late 2010s). Library creation used the immunoSEQ multiplex PCR assay. RNA was extracted from all samples and reverse transcribed into cDNA, which served as template for TCR sequencing. Sourced from immuneACCESS, this table was stored by TCRdb with only in-frame sequences that have V and J called. A share of the clones is absent; for the studies checked, an unresolved V gene accounts for under half, and the remainder has no known explanation. The table for this sample lists fewer than 110,000 clones; roughly half of them were counted only once. Roughly 9% of the sample rests with the top ten. Sequenced input: CD4+ T cells sorted from blood. These receptors originate from a human donor in good health.

This clone was detected only a few times. This chain links TRBV4-2 with TRBJ1-2, with 7 bases fitting TRBD1. The CDR3 is made up of 15 amino acids. V lost 3 bases to trimming and J lost 0 bases; unmatched junction nucleotides: 4. CDR1 LGHNA and CDR2 YNFKEQ come from the germline V gene. The CDR3 is CASSQRTGTNYGYTF. CDR3 nucleotides: TGTGCCAGCAGCCAGAGGACAGGAACTAACTATGGCTACACCTTC.

This clone was seen a handful of times. The genes are TRBV5-1 and TRBJ2-5, with 7 bases identical to TRBD2. The CDR3 covers 15 residues. The germline CDR1 and CDR2 sequences are SGHRS and YFSETQ. V lost 1 base and J lost 2; bases outside the gene matches: 5. CDR3 bases: TGCGCCAGCAGCTTGTTCGGGCGGGGGCAAGAGACCCAGTACTTC. Translation: CASSLFGRGQETQYF.

The chain carries TRBV2 and TRBJ2-2; 7 bases match TRBD1. Losses at the gene ends were 4 bases for V and 1 base for J; bases not matched to a gene: 0. The CDR3 is made up of 14 amino acids. Germline CDR1 reads SNHLY; CDR2 reads FYNNEI. The DNA of the CDR3 is TGTGCCAGCAGTGGACAGGGGAACACCGGGGAGCTGTTTTTT. Translating gives CASSGQGNTGELFF.

The gene calls are TRBV5-4 and TRBJ2-1, with TRBD1 as a possible D gene (5 bases). V lost 2 bases and J lost 1, with 16 bases in between. Germline V gives CDR1 SGHNT, CDR2 YYREEE (reference sequence). The CDR3 is 17 amino acids. The CDR3 reads CASSFRVSRGSYNEQFF. The CDR3 bases are TGTGCCAGCAGCTTCCGGGTCAGTAGGGGTTCCTACAATGAGCAGTTCTTC.

The chain is built from TRBV29-1 and TRBJ2-3, with D perhaps matching TRBD2 (7 bases). The V end was cut by 6 bases, the J end by 1 base, with 29 bases between. The CDR3 length is 19 residues. Germline V gene lookup returns CDR1 SQVTM and CDR2 ANQGSEA. The CDR3 DNA reads as TGCAGCGTGTTTCTGAGGGCAGGAGCTAGGGGGGGAGGCACAGATACGCAGTATTTT. As protein: CSVFLRAGARGGGTDTQYF.

In this sample, this clone turned up many times. At one of its ends the junction is not consistent with the germline gene, which may arise from a read error. The chain links TRBV12-5 to TRBJ2-5, with 7 bases matching TRBD2. The CDR3 is made up of 13 amino acids. Germline lookup yields CDR1 LGHNT and CDR2 FRNRAP. This chain's CDR3 is CASAGRSQETQYF. The CDR3 coding sequence is TGTGCCAGTGCCGGGAGGTCGCAAGAGACCCAGTACTTC.

This clone showed up just a few times. This chain uses TRBV29-1 with TRBJ1-1; 8 positions match TRBD1. Per germline, CDR1 SQVTM and CDR2 ANQGSEA. V shed 0 bases, J shed 8 bases, and the junction held 5 bases outside the gene matches. The CDR3 is 13 residues long. The CDR3 region is CSVEDRQGAEAFF. The CDR3 DNA reads as TGCAGCGTTGAAGATCGGCAGGGGGCCGAAGCTTTCTTT.

The DNA of the CDR3 is TGTGCCAGCAGGAGGAGGGGAACTGAAGCTTTCTTT. It encodes CASRRRGTEAFF. The chain couples TRBV28 to TRBJ1-1; perhaps TRBD1 as D (5 bases). Germline CDR1 reads MDHEN; CDR2 reads SYDVKM. CDR3 length: 12 amino acids. V was trimmed by 6 bases and J by 5 bases, leaving 10 bases between them.

The chain has TRBV18 and TRBJ2-5; 7 nucleotides line up with TRBD1. Trimming removed 2 bases from V and 2 bases from J; junction bases left unmatched: 2. The CDR3 consists of 14 residues. Germline V CDR1 and CDR2: KGHSH, LQKENI. The CDR3 nucleotides read TGTGCCAGCTCACCAGGACAGGAACAAGAGACCCAGTACTTC. It yields the protein CASSPGQEQETQYF.

The V and J genes are TRBV29-1 and TRBJ1-1; 8 bases line up with TRBD1. Germline loops: CDR1 SQVTM, CDR2 ANQGSEA. V lost 7 bases, J lost 1 base, and 11 bases stayed unmatched. The CDR3 runs to 15 residues. The CDR3 sequence: CSAVGGTGRNTEAFF. The DNA of the CDR3 is TGCAGCGCCGTTGGAGGGACAGGAAGGAACACTGAAGCTTTCTTT. Complete variable domain (other parts from reference TRBV29-1 and TRBJ1-1): SAVISQKPSRDICQRGTSLTIQCQVDSQVTMMFWYRQQPGQSLTLIATANQGSEATYESGFVIDKFPISRPNLTFSTLTVSNMSPEDSSIYLCSAVGGTGRNTEAFFGQGTRLTVV.

This chain connects TRBV6-5 to TRBJ1-2, with 10 bases lining up with TRBD1. CDR3 size: 13 residues. CDR1 is MNHEY and CDR2 is SVGAGI in the germline V gene. Germline trimming cut 6 bases from V and 4 bases from J; bases unmatched to any gene: 2. The CDR3 nucleotides read TGTGCCAGCAGATGGGACAGGGGCTATGGCTACACCTTC. Its protein product is CASRWDRGYGYTF.

The rearrangement joins TRBV7-2 to TRBJ2-3; no definite D call. The CDR3 has 14 amino acids. With 2 bases removed from V and 6 bases from J, the gap between germline ends came to 12 bases. Germline CDR1 is SGHTA and CDR2 is FQGNSA. The CDR3 coding sequence is TGTGCCAGCAGCTTAAAGCCCGGTGGGGATACGCAGTATTTT. It encodes CASSLKPGGDTQYF.

This clone has only a few counts. The chain combines TRBV7-2 with TRBJ2-5; 14 bases agree with TRBD2. After removal of 3 bases from V and 1 base from J, the junction contained 1 base not matched to a gene. Germline-derived CDR1 and CDR2 are SGHTA and FQGNSA. CDR3 length: 16 amino acids. The CDR3: CASSLGLAGAQETQYF. Written as DNA, the CDR3 is TGTGCCAGCAGCTTGGGACTAGCGGGGGCCCAAGAGACCCAGTACTTC.

Remarks on this clone: The junction differs from germline at one of its ends, possibly a read error. This chain uses TRBV18 with TRBJ2-5, with D possibly being TRBD1 (6 bases). There are 15 residues in the CDR3. Germline V lookup: CDR1 KGHSH, CDR2 LQKENI. CDR3 nucleotide sequence: TGTGCCAGCTCGCCACGCCGGACAGAGCAAGAGACCCAGTACTTC. This translates into CASSPRRTEQETQYF. Looking up the rest from reference TRBV18 and TRBJ2-5 gives the full variable domain: NAGVMQNPRHLVRRRGQEARLRCSPMKGHSHVYWYRQLPEEGLKFMVYLQKENIIDESGMPKERFSAEFPKEGPSILRIQQVVRGDSAAYFCASSPRRTEQETQYFGPGTRLLVL.

The chain is built from TRBV29-1 and TRBJ1-2; 8 nucleotides agree with TRBD1. Germline values: CDR1 SQVTM, CDR2 ANQGSEA. This CDR3 is built from 12 residues. The ends lost 6 bases at V and 3 bases at J; junction bases unmatched: 3. CDR3 protein: CSVGGQDYGYTF. CDR3 DNA: TGCAGCGTGGGGGGACAGGACTATGGCTACACCTTC.

This chain joins TRBV5-1 and TRBJ2-3; no firm D call. Between the trimmed V and J ends, which lost 0 bases and 2 bases, there was a span of 19 bases. The CDR3 runs 18 residues. CDR1 is SGHRS, CDR2 YFSETQ, per germline. CDR3 in DNA: TGCGCCAGCAGCTTGGGGTCTGGAAGCCCCCAAGCCACAGATACGCAGTATTTT. It yields the protein CASSLGSGSPQATDTQYF.

V and J are TRBV6-5 and TRBJ1-1; D possibly corresponds to TRBD1 (6 bases). V was trimmed by 7 bases and J by 3 bases, leaving 15 bases between them. CDR3 length: 14 residues. The germline V gene has CDR1 MNHEY and CDR2 SVGAGI. The CDR3 DNA reads TGTGCCAGCAAGATCGGGACAAGGGACACTGAAGCTTTCTTT. Amino acids: CASKIGTRDTEAFF.

This clone was observed many times. This chain uses TRBV18 with TRBJ2-5, with a tentative D call TRBD1 (5 bases). The ends were cut back, 3 bases at V and 5 bases at J, with 10 bases in the middle. Per germline, CDR1 KGHSH and CDR2 LQKENI. This CDR3 is built from 13 residues. As DNA, the CDR3 is TGTGCCAGCTCACCTTCAGGGTCGGAGACCCAGTACTTC. Translating gives CASSPSGSETQYF.

This chain uses TRBV27 with TRBJ1-1, with 7 nucleotides matching TRBD1. V lost 5 bases, J lost 4 bases, and 10 bases stayed unmatched. Germline assignment: CDR1 MNHEY and CDR2 SMNVEV (reference sequence). The CDR3 loop spans 15 amino acids. CDR3 sequence reads: CASSPGQDGSTEAFF. The CDR3 bases are TGTGCCAGCAGTCCAGGACAGGACGGGAGCACTGAAGCTTTCTTT.

The V and J genes are TRBV5-1 and TRBJ2-5; 10 nucleotides match TRBD2. J was trimmed by 4 bases and V by 1 base; bases with no gene match: 10. The CDR3 sequence is 17 residues long. CDR1 and CDR2 (germline): SGHRS, YFSETQ. CDR3 DNA sequence: TGCGCCAGCAGCTTGTTAGCGGGGGGAACCCCAGGAGAGACCCAGTACTTC. Amino acid sequence: CASSLLAGGTPGETQYF.

This clone was detected only a few times. The J gene is TRBJ2-3, the V gene TRBV20-1, with no clear D. V lost 3 bases and J 5 bases, leaving 6 bases between the germline ends. Looked up from germline, CDR1 is DFQATT and CDR2 is SNEGSKA (reference sequence). The CDR3 spans 11 residues. As DNA, the CDR3 is TGCAGTGCTAGGTTCAGAGATACGCAGTATTTT. Protein product: CSARFRDTQYF.